This T cell receptor (beta chain) emerged from a study of molecular identifiers for immune sequencing clone quantification (dated by TCRdb to about 2018). Turning to the overall study: For a replicate experiment, RNA from 20,000 or 100,000 naive CD8 T cells was divided into five aliquots, and four of the five aliquots were sequenced. The study was a methods study using CD8 T cells to benchmark molecular-identifier clustering-based TCR repertoire sequencing (MIDCIRS) and TCR RNA copy counting. What the research found in general, with its limitations: Without barcode sub-clustering, chimeric consensus sequences inflated TCR diversity; chimeras reached as high as 47%. Naive libraries contained spiked-in Jurkat TCR RNA (roughly 10 copies' worth), which is not part of the donor repertoire. Modeling estimated roughly 3 recovered TCR RNA copies per cell, compared with roughly 10 by digital PCR, which implies around 30% capture efficiency. Clones above 20 RNA copies held over 99% of molecules in CMV-specific effector cells but under 1% in naive cells. Spiked-in Jurkat TCR RNA equivalent to a single cell was reported to be detectable even among approximately 900,000 naive CD8 T cells. Highly expanded clone sizes could be underestimated if identical TCR molecules share a barcode.

This clonotype was seen at least ten times. Its antigen remains unidentified. The record has no base qualities; no much larger clone is one base away. Germline trimming amounts to 0 bases on V and 5 bases on J, with 4 as the count of junction bases outside the gene matches. The CDR3, cysteine through phenylalanine, is 15 amino acids long. Only the CDR3 DNA stays, 45 bases, in frame from base 1. Taken from the germline V gene, the CDR1 and CDR2 loops are SGHRS and YFSETQ. Libraries of naive CD8 T cells were generated from roughly 20,000 to 1,000,000 sorted cells, with 10%, 30% or 50% of the purified RNA used. On a BD FACSAria II, naive CD8 T cells were FACS-sorted as CD8+CD4-CCR7+CD45RA+ and collected into RLT Plus buffer. To test detection sensitivity, Jurkat RNA equivalent to more than 8 TCR copies was spiked into samples of roughly 20,000-1,000,000 naive CD8 T cells. Enrichment of CD8 T cells was performed with RosetteSep CD8+ T Cell Enrichment Cocktail and Ficoll-Paque, after which ACK red cell lysis was carried out.

Library preparation used PCR. Instrument on record: Illumina HiSeq 4000. Bulk TCR libraries were generated as previously described, with the TCR primers listed in Table S5 used. Purification of total RNA was performed with the Qiagen AllPrep DNA/RNA kit. Reads from multiple sequencing runs of the same library were pooled before analysis. The authors' analysis ran thus. Reads were retained only if the reads had an exact TCR constant sequence, and the retained reads were trimmed to 150 nt and grouped according to their 12-nt molecular barcodes. Reads in each barcode group were sub-clustered using a 15% Levenshtein threshold, and a quality-weighted consensus sequence was built for each RNA molecule. Non-functional sequences were removed, as were lower-count sequences one edit away from another. Based on a fit of two negative binomial distributions, barcode sub-clusters having less than 20% of the maximum read count were discarded. TCRdb trimmed public reads at Q25 via fastp, called clones via MiXCR and kept in-frame beta chains. Merged by CDR3 protein, the rows form single entries marked with the most common genes and DNA. The V and J calls and clone size come from TCRdb's table, not from the authors' own analysis. The sample yields over 600,000 distinct CDR3 sequences; around 20% were counted once. The ten largest make up roughly 0.9% of the sample.

This receptor was obtained from a human donor in good health. Some libraries in this study had Jurkat cell RNA spiked in. Sequencing was performed on naive CD8+ T cells from blood, with Jurkat cell RNA spiked in. Explained via the paper, the cell subset or site label denotes: FACS-sorted CD8+CD4-CCR7+CD45RA+ naive T cells. This sequence uses TRBV5-1 and TRBJ2-4; 8 bases in between match TRBD1. The CDR3 amino acid sequence is: CASSLAPGGENIQYF. The nucleotide sequence is given as TGCGCCAGCAGCTTGGCACCAGGGGGCGAAAACATTCAGTACTTC.